This TCR beta chain was observed in a study of T cells in Graves' hyperthyroidism and ophthalmopathy. As for the study in general: Peripheral blood collection took place at initial diagnosis, before any treatment. General study results and limits: Researchers found most expanded thyroid clonotypes above 0.001 in blood as well.

Graves' hyperthyroidism was deemed stable absent ophthalmopathy progression within 18 months. An approximately 9.8 ml volume of fresh peripheral blood provided the PBMCs. Comments on this clonotype: Antigen: not known.

TCR beta CDR3 region amplification was performed from RNA transcripts. The TCR CDR3 was amplified in a first-round RT-PCR using the HTBI primer set. MiXCR, applied by TCRdb to the multiplex PCR reads, yields one record per CDR3 protein. Of hundreds of thousands of distinct CDR3 sequences in the sample, 12% to 15% were seen once. The CDR3 length is 15 residues. Germline V gene data show CDR1 as DFQATT and CDR2 as SNEGSKA (reference sequence). The V gene lost 0 bases and the J gene lost 0 bases, with 11 bases spanning the gap. Sequenced sample: blood. The chain uses TRBV20-1 and TRBJ1-1; D is possibly TRBD1 (6 bases). The origin of this receptor is a woman between 18 and 30 years old with Graves' hyperthyroidism. The CDR3, as DNA: TGCAGTGCTAGAGAGGGAGGGGGGGTGAACACTGAAGCTTTCTTT. It encodes CSAREGGGVNTEAFF.